This paragraph covers one T cell receptor beta chain sequence. Its antigen is unknown. Relative to the germline gene, one junction end is altered; a read error may explain this. The table came from immunoSEQ multiplex PCR; TCRdb's copy has only in-frame clones and leaves some out. Of roughly 39,000 clones in the sample, over 65% were seen once. The data are from a study of radiotherapy plus CTLA-4 blockade in lung cancer. About the study: Among all patients, approximately 17% showed objective responses, while 30% to 35% had disease control. Study-wide points: Radiotherapy was combined with ipilimumab, and tumor-derived TCR clones then expanded in blood.

The CDR3 is 14 amino acids. CDR1 is SEHNR and CDR2 is FQNEAQ in the germline V gene (reference sequence). V and J are TRBV7-9 and TRBJ2-5; D may be TRBD2 (6 bases). The origin of this receptor is a human donor with non-small cell lung cancer who had stable disease on radiotherapy plus ipilimumab. The sample here was peripheral blood, taken from a patient treated with radiotherapy plus ipilimumab. The CDR3 DNA follows: TGTGCCAGCAGATTAGCGGACGGCCAAGAGACCCAGTACTTC. Translation: CASRLADGQETQYF.